The sequence of this T cell receptor beta chain was determined in a study of regulatory T cells in long-lasting Graves disease. General study results and limits: TRBV28, TRBJ1-2 and TRBJ2-5 were favored in persistent disease.

iRepertoire HTBI primers and Arm-PCR of CDR3 regions built TCR beta libraries. TCRdb reprocessed the multiplex PCR reads with MiXCR, giving one entry per CDR3 protein. Of 400,000 to 550,000 distinct CDR3 sequences listed, about a sixth are singletons. The V and J ends lost 6 bases and 4 bases respectively, with 16 bases between them. The CDR3 spans 15 residues. Germline-derived CDR1 and CDR2 are MNHNS and SASEGT. Time point in this sample: newly diagnosed GD, antithyroid drugs for less than 3 months. PBMC-derived RNA was used for the TCR library. Collection of peripheral blood (roughly 9 milliliters) was done using EDTA tubes. This clonotype was counted at least ten times. Its antigen is currently unknown. These data also formed part of another study, on T cells in Graves' hyperthyroidism and ophthalmopathy. From that study: HTBI primers were the set used in a first-round RT-PCR of the TCR CDR3.

The chain combines TRBV6-1 with TRBJ2-1; D might be TRBD1 (6 bases). The receptor was isolated from a woman aged 25 to 39 with Graves disease. The sequences come from peripheral blood mononuclear cells (PBMCs), collected at new diagnosis, from a patient treated with antithyroid drugs. Written as DNA, the CDR3 is TGTGCCAGCAGCCAAGGACAGCAGATTTACAATGAGCAGTTCTTC. This gives the protein CASSQGQQIYNEQFF.